One sample yielded the 16 T cell receptor beta chains listed below, sequenced in a study of shared clonotypes between healthy human individuals (dated by TCRdb to 2020 to 2022). The method behind the library was the immunoSEQ multiplex PCR assay. TCRdb holds this immuneACCESS table with in-frame rearrangements only. Some clones are missing; in checked studies, unresolved V genes explain under half, and the rest has no known cause. Present in this sample are 2 million to 3 million clones, roughly 93% of which were seen just once. The ten largest clonotypes hold more than 0.35% of the sample. Material: naive CD4+ T cells from PBMCs. What the cell subset or site label conveys for this sample: CD45RA+ positively selected. The receptors were gathered from a man aged 18 to 29 in good health. Some clones in this sample may be carry-over from other donors' samples.

The CDR3 spells CASSLEPGASTGELFF. Here the CDR3 DNA reads TGCGCCAGCAGCTTAGAGCCAGGGGCGAGCACCGGGGAGCTGTTTTTT. The chain has TRBV5-1 and TRBJ2-2; weak D call: TRBD1 (6 bases). V was clipped by 2 bases and J by 4 bases, with 15 bases between them. The CDR3 runs 16 residues. CDR1 is SGHRS and CDR2 is YFSETQ in the germline V gene.

This chain uses TRBV6-5 with TRBJ2-5; D is unclear. Germline V gene sequence: CDR1 MNHEY, CDR2 SVGAGI. V lost 0 bases to trimming and J lost 7 bases, with 9 bases between them. This CDR3 region has 13 residues. The CDR3 DNA reads TGTGCCAGCAGTTACTCAGTCAAAGGGACCCAGTACTTC. It is translated as CASSYSVKGTQYF.

The chain recombines TRBV11-3 with TRBJ2-3; 7 nucleotides agree with TRBD2. CDR1 is SGHNT, CDR2 YENEEA, per germline. This CDR3 is built from 16 residues. V lost 5 bases and J lost 4; bases outside the gene matches: 12. CDR3 sequence reads: CASSPGPGGRADTQYF. The CDR3 nucleotides are TGTGCCAGCAGCCCCGGACCGGGGGGTAGGGCAGATACGCAGTATTTT.

The chain recombines TRBV27 with TRBJ1-3, with D maybe TRBD1 (6 bases). This CDR3 contains 16 residues. Trimming removed 0 bases from V and 4 bases from J, with 13 bases in between. Germline V gene lookup returns CDR1 MNHEY and CDR2 SMNVEV (reference sequence). The CDR3 coding sequence is TGTGCCAGCAGTTTATCGGGGGGGCGTTCCGGAAACACCATATATTTT. It specifies CASSLSGGRSGNTIYF.

J is TRBJ2-3 and V is TRBV5-1, with D possibly TRBD1 on 5 matching bases. Trimming removed 7 bases from V and 6 bases from J, with 18 bases in between. The CDR3 spans 14 residues. Germline V gene sequence: CDR1 SGHRS, CDR2 YFSETQ. CDR3 bases: TGCGCCAGCTCAAGTGGGGCAGCAAGCGATACGCAGTATTTT. The encoded protein is CASSSGAASDTQYF. The full variable domain, rest sourced from reference TRBV5-1 and TRBJ2-3, is KAGVTQTPRYLIKTRGQQVTLSCSPISGHRSVSWYQQTPGQGLQFLFEYFSETQRNKGNFPGRFSGRQFSNSRSEMNVSTLELGDSALYLCASSSGAASDTQYFGPGTRLTVL.

The rearrangement uses TRBV30 and TRBJ1-1; 9 bases are a match to TRBD1. The V segment lost 2 bases and the J segment 3 bases; nucleotides outside the gene matches: 7. CDR1 is GTSNPN, CDR2 SVGIG, per germline (reference sequence). The CDR3 consists of 15 residues. The CDR3 protein is CAWSYLGDRDTEAFF. In DNA, the CDR3 is TGTGCCTGGAGTTATCTTGGGGACAGGGACACTGAAGCTTTCTTT.

The CDR3 DNA reads as TGTGCCAGCAGCTCAGGGACAGGGGGCGCCGGGTATGGCTACACCTTC. The encoded protein is CASSSGTGGAGYGYTF. The rearrangement links TRBV7-2 to TRBJ1-2; 12 bases fit TRBD1. The CDR3 totals 16 residues. Germline V gene data show CDR1 as SGHTA and CDR2 as FQGNSA. V shed 4 bases and J 5 bases; nucleotides not matched to a gene: 8.

This chain uses TRBV19 with TRBJ1-1, with D unclear. Per germline, CDR1 LNHDA and CDR2 SQIVND (reference sequence). The ends were cut back, 6 bases at V and 5 bases at J, with 13 bases in the middle. The CDR3 covers 13 residues. The CDR3 here is CASSLERGTEAFF. DNA for the CDR3: TGTGCCAGTAGCCTCGAGCGTGGGACTGAAGCTTTCTTT.

V usage is TRBV7-2 and J usage is TRBJ2-1, with 8 bases matching TRBD2. The CDR3 covers 15 residues. Germline V gene data show CDR1 as SGHTA and CDR2 as FQGNSA. With V trimmed by 1 base and J by 4 bases, 3 bases remained unmatched. CDR3 nucleotides: TGTGCCAGCAGCTTAGGACTAGCGCAATACAATGAGCAGTTCTTC. This codes for CASSLGLAQYNEQFF. Combining the CDR3 with reference TRBV7-2 and TRBJ2-1 gives the whole variable domain GAGVSQSPSNKVTEKGKDVELRCDPISGHTALYWYRQSLGQGLEFLIYFQGNSAPDKSGLPSDRFSAERTGGSVSTLTIQRTQQEDSAVYLCASSLGLAQYNEQFFGPGTRLTVL.

The chain employs TRBV5-4 and TRBJ1-1; weak D call: TRBD1 (6 bases). Germline CDR1 SGHNT, CDR2 YYREEE (reference sequence). Trimming left V 2 bases short and J 4 bases short, with 9 bases between. This CDR3 has 13 residues. CDR3 protein: CASSFVRGTEAFF. CDR3 DNA sequence: TGTGCCAGCAGCTTTGTCAGGGGCACTGAAGCTTTCTTT.

This chain uses TRBV2 with TRBJ1-2; 12 bases align to TRBD1. The germline V gene encodes CDR1 SNHLY and CDR2 FYNNEI. The length of the CDR3 is 15 residues. J lost 1 base, V lost 6 bases, and 3 bases had no gene match. The CDR3, as DNA: TGTGCCAGCAGGGGGGACAGGGGGCATAACTATGGCTACACCTTC. Encoded protein: CASRGDRGHNYGYTF.

This sequence joins TRBV10-3 and TRBJ1-1, with D perhaps TRBD1 (6 bases). From germline, CDR1 is ENHRY and CDR2 SYGVKD. This CDR3 has 14 amino acids. V shed 4 bases and J shed 3 bases, with 12 bases lying between them. In DNA form, the CDR3 reads TGTGCCATCAGTGCCCTCCGACAGGACACTGAAGCTTTCTTT. This encodes CAISALRQDTEAFF.

A remark on this clone: Other DNA sequences from this sample encode an identical CDR3 as well. The chain couples TRBV29-1 to TRBJ1-2, with 7 bases identical to TRBD1. The CDR3 length is 11 residues. Germline CDR1 SQVTM, CDR2 ANQGSEA. J lost 5 bases, V lost 6 bases, and 3 bases had no gene match. The CDR3 DNA reads as TGCAGCGTAGGACAGGATTATGGCTACACCTTC. Its protein product is CSVGQDYGYTF. The full variable domain, with the rest looked up from reference TRBV29-1 and TRBJ1-2, is SAVISQKPSRDICQRGTSLTIQCQVDSQVTMMFWYRQQPGQSLTLIATANQGSEATYESGFVIDKFPISRPNLTFSTLTVSNMSPEDSSIYLCSVGQDYGYTFGSGTRLTVV.

This sequence joins TRBV28 and TRBJ1-4; D not resolved. The germline V gene encodes CDR1 MDHEN and CDR2 SYDVKM. The CDR3 is 13 amino acids. Trimming cost V 5 bases and J 4 bases, with 8 bases left between them. The CDR3 bases are TGTGCCAGCAGTACCGGGATTAATGAAAAACTGTTTTTT. Its translation: CASSTGINEKLFF.

A word on this clone: Distinct nucleotide sequences in the sample also encode this CDR3. The chain joins TRBV7-2 to TRBJ2-1; maybe TRBD1 (5 bases). Germline-derived CDR1 and CDR2 are SGHTA and FQGNSA. The length of the CDR3 is 13 residues. V was clipped by 1 base and J by 9 bases, with 10 bases between them. CDR3 residues: CASSLEGVGEQFF. The DNA of the CDR3 is TGTGCCAGCAGCTTAGAAGGGGTGGGTGAGCAGTTCTTC.

The rearrangement joins TRBV5-1 to TRBJ1-1; no clear D. Trimming stripped 5 bases from V and 4 bases from J, with 12 bases between. The CDR3 is 13 residues long. Germline lookup yields CDR1 SGHRS and CDR2 YFSETQ. CDR3 sequence reads: CASSRNGITEAFF. The CDR3 region has the DNA TGCGCCAGCAGTCGGAACGGGATCACTGAAGCTTTCTTT.